Following are 32 T cell receptor beta chains from one sample sequenced in a study of blood T cell repertoires in COVID-19. TCRdb keeps only in-frame clones here, not all; method: immunoSEQ multiplex PCR. The sample includes 80,000 or so clones, around 81% of them seen just once. The sequenced material came from peripheral blood. These receptors came from a man at least 80 years old with acute or convalescent COVID-19.

This clone came up a few times. The chain is built from TRBV13 and TRBJ1-1; D may be TRBD1 (5 bases). The V gene lost 5 bases and the J gene lost 5 bases, with 15 bases spanning the gap. CDR1 and CDR2 from the germline V gene are PRHDT and FYEKMQ (reference sequence). The CDR3 has 14 residues. CDR3 amino acids: CASSRYRTFTEAFF. CDR3 sequence (DNA): TGTGCCAGCAGCCGTTACCGGACATTTACTGAAGCTTTCTTT.

This chain connects TRBV7-3 to TRBJ1-1; D remains ambiguous. Germline V gene sequence: CDR1 SGHTA, CDR2 FQGTGA. The germline V and J ends were trimmed by 7 bases and 0 bases, with 15 bases remaining between them. The CDR3 contains 15 residues. The CDR3 DNA reads TGTGCCAGCAAGGTCGGAGGGAACATGAACACTGAAGCTTTCTTT. Translation: CASKVGGNMNTEAFF.

The V gene is TRBV27, the J gene TRBJ2-7, with D possibly being TRBD1 (6 bases). The CDR3 has 15 amino acids. The V gene lost 6 bases and the J gene lost 1 base, with 16 bases spanning the gap. Germline lookup yields CDR1 MNHEY and CDR2 SMNVEV (reference sequence). The CDR3 reads CASSKPDSKSYEQYF. The DNA for the CDR3 is TGTGCCAGCAGCAAACCGGACAGTAAATCCTACGAGCAGTACTTC.

This chain links TRBV4-2 with TRBJ2-7, with 7 nucleotides matching TRBD2. The CDR3 totals 14 residues. With 1 base clipped from V and 0 bases from J, the junction kept 0 bases outside the gene matches. In germline, CDR1 is LGHNA, CDR2 YNFKEQ. CDR3 sequence: CASSQGTSSYEQYF. The CDR3 region has the DNA TGTGCCAGCAGCCAAGGGACTAGCTCCTACGAGCAGTACTTC.

This chain links TRBV3-1 (or the pseudogene TRBV3-2) with TRBJ1-5; 7 bases fit TRBD1. Trimming cost V 4 bases and J 6 bases; bases outside gene matches: 9. Germline values: CDR1 LGHDT, CDR2 YNNKEL (reference sequence). The CDR3 spans 15 residues. The CDR3 nucleotides read TGTGCCAGCAGCCCCCGGGACAGTGTGGGTCAGCCCCAGCATTTT. It specifies CASSPRDSVGQPQHF.

The gene calls are TRBV28 and TRBJ2-2; TRBD1 matches at 7 bases. This CDR3 region has 12 residues. V lost 10 bases and J lost 3; bases outside the gene matches: 2. Germline CDR1 MDHEN, CDR2 SYDVKM. CDR3 coding DNA: TGTGCCATTACAGGGGACACCGGGGAGCTGTTTTTT. Its translation is CAITGDTGELFF. The full variable domain, its missing parts supplied by reference TRBV28 and TRBJ2-2, is DVKVTQSSRYLVKRTGEKVFLECVQDMDHENMFWYRQDPGLGLRLIYFSYDVKMKEKGDIPEGYSVSREKKERFSLILESASTNQTSMYLCAITGDTGELFFGEGSRLTVL.

This sequence joins TRBV28 and TRBJ2-1, with TRBD1 matching over 8 bases. The V and J ends lost 3 bases and 10 bases, in that order; junction bases with no gene match: 11. The CDR3 is 15 amino acids. Germline CDR1 and CDR2: MDHEN and SYDVKM. In DNA, the CDR3 is TGTGCCAGCAGTTTGCCGAGACAGGGGCCGCGGGAGCAGTTCTTC. Its translation is CASSLPRQGPREQFF.

The CDR3 loop reads CASSLGTSVSYEQYF. The CDR3 coding sequence is TGTGCCAGCAGCTTAGGGACTAGCGTCTCCTACGAGCAGTACTTC. J is TRBJ2-7 and V is TRBV7-3; 10 bases align to TRBD2. J gave up 0 bases and V 2 bases, and 1 base lay outside the gene matches. The CDR3 totals 15 residues. The germline gives CDR1 SGHTA, CDR2 FQGTGA.

V is TRBV10-3 and J is TRBJ2-4; 10 bases agree with TRBD2. V shed 3 bases and J 2 bases; nucleotides not matched to a gene: 4. The CDR3 covers 16 residues. Germline V gives CDR1 ENHRY, CDR2 SYGVKD. Here the CDR3 reads CAISDPSGSTKNIQYF. For the CDR3, the DNA is TGTGCCATCAGTGACCCTAGCGGGAGTACCAAAAACATTCAGTACTTC.

The gene calls are TRBV18 and TRBJ2-3, with D hard to call. Germline-derived CDR1 and CDR2 are KGHSH and LQKENI. V was shortened by 1 base and J by 4 bases, with 9 bases between the two germline ends. The CDR3 is 14 residues long. As DNA, the CDR3 is TGTGCCAGCTCACCACTAGCACCCCCAGATACGCAGTATTTT. Residues: CASSPLAPPDTQYF.

The rearrangement uses TRBV5-1 and TRBJ2-2; no definite D call. Germline CDR1 is SGHRS and CDR2 is YFSETQ. CDR3 length equals 14 residues. V was trimmed by 5 bases and J by 3 bases, leaving 11 bases between them. CDR3: CASRWAPDTGELFF. The CDR3 DNA sequence: TGCGCCAGCAGATGGGCCCCTGACACCGGGGAGCTGTTTTTT. The variable domain in full, with the rest retrieved from reference TRBV5-1 and TRBJ2-2, is KAGVTQTPRYLIKTRGQQVTLSCSPISGHRSVSWYQQTPGQGLQFLFEYFSETQRNKGNFPGRFSGRQFSNSRSEMNVSTLELGDSALYLCASRWAPDTGELFFGEGSRLTVL.

J is TRBJ2-7 and V is TRBV3-1 (or the pseudogene TRBV3-2); a weak D match, TRBD1 (6 bases). Trimming removed 4 bases from V and 3 bases from J, with 22 bases in between. Germline CDR1 LGHDT, CDR2 YNNKEL (reference sequence). The CDR3 runs to 17 residues. The CDR3 region has the DNA TGTGCCAGCAGCCCCTACTCAGGACAGAAGTCTGGCTACGAGCAGTACTTC. This translates into CASSPYSGQKSGYEQYF.

This clone was seen only a few times. The CDR3 DNA follows: TGTGCCAGCAGTCCCCAGCGGCCCCCTTCCTACGAGCAGTACTTC. Translated: CASSPQRPPSYEQYF. V gene TRBV27 combines with J gene TRBJ2-7, with TRBD2 as a possible D gene (5 bases). The CDR3 consists of 15 residues. Germline V gives CDR1 MNHEY, CDR2 SMNVEV (reference sequence). V lost 5 bases to trimming and J lost 1 base, with 15 bases between them.

This clone was seen once. The same CDR3 arises from other DNA sequences in this sample as well. The chain links TRBV14 to TRBJ1-2; 9 bases agree with TRBD1. CDR3 length: 14 residues. V gave up 4 bases and J gave up 8 bases; unmatched junction bases: 8. Germline V gene data show CDR1 as SGHDN and CDR2 as FVKESK. The CDR3 DNA reads TGTGCCAGCAGCCGACAGGACAGGGGTGGCGGCTACACCTTC. Translating it yields CASSRQDRGGGYTF.

The V gene is TRBV28, the J gene TRBJ2-7, with 7 bases matching TRBD2. Germline-derived CDR1 and CDR2 are MDHEN and SYDVKM. The ends lost 5 bases at V and 6 bases at J; junction bases unmatched: 13. The CDR3 consists of 15 residues. The CDR3 DNA follows: TGTGCCAGCAGTGGGGGGGACTGGAGGGCCGGCGAGCAGTACTTC. Translated: CASSGGDWRAGEQYF.

This clone was recorded only once. V gene TRBV14 combines with J gene TRBJ2-7; 7 bases agree with TRBD1. Per germline, CDR1 SGHDN and CDR2 FVKESK. There are 15 residues in the CDR3. The ends lost 1 base at V and 3 bases at J; junction bases unmatched: 6. The CDR3 protein is CASSQARTGFYEQYF. Here the CDR3 DNA reads TGTGCCAGCAGCCAAGCCAGGACAGGATTCTACGAGCAGTACTTC.

A single count supports this clone. The chain carries TRBV2 and TRBJ2-2; 9 bases match TRBD1. V was clipped by 4 bases and J by 5 bases; unmatched bases: 5. CDR1 is SNHLY and CDR2 is FYNNEI in the germline V gene. The CDR3 length is 15 residues. The CDR3 is CASSGDRGWTGELFF. The CDR3, as DNA: TGTGCCAGCAGTGGAGACAGGGGGTGGACCGGGGAGCTGTTTTTT.

The chain joins TRBV11-2 to TRBJ1-4; 10 positions agree with TRBD1. V gave up 5 bases and J gave up 8 bases; unmatched junction bases: 5. Germline V lookup: CDR1 SGHAT, CDR2 FQNNGV. This CDR3 contains 14 residues. CDR3 nucleotide sequence: TGTGCCAGCAGCGCGAGGACAGGGGGGGAAAAACTGTTTTTT. Its translation: CASSARTGGEKLFF.

V gene TRBV5-1 combines with J gene TRBJ2-5, with a possible D match to TRBD1 (6 bases). The V and J ends lost 6 bases and 1 base respectively, with 13 bases between them. This CDR3 comprises 14 residues. Germline values: CDR1 SGHRS, CDR2 YFSETQ. The CDR3 protein is CASTRTATQETQYF. In DNA, the CDR3 is TGCGCCAGCACCCGGACAGCGACCCAAGAGACCCAGTACTTC. Full variable domain (missing parts from reference TRBV5-1 and TRBJ2-5): KAGVTQTPRYLIKTRGQQVTLSCSPISGHRSVSWYQQTPGQGLQFLFEYFSETQRNKGNFPGRFSGRQFSNSRSEMNVSTLELGDSALYLCASTRTATQETQYFGPGTRLLVL.

J is TRBJ1-1 and V is TRBV28; 9 bases line up with TRBD1. Germline V gene data show CDR1 as MDHEN and CDR2 as SYDVKM. V dropped 3 bases and J dropped 8; count of bases not matched to a gene: 4. There are 13 residues in the CDR3. The CDR3 region has the DNA TGTGCCAGCAGTTTCTGGACAGGGGCAGAAGCTTTCTTT. Translated: CASSFWTGAEAFF. The variable domain in full, with the rest retrieved from reference TRBV28 and TRBJ1-1, is DVKVTQSSRYLVKRTGEKVFLECVQDMDHENMFWYRQDPGLGLRLIYFSYDVKMKEKGDIPEGYSVSREKKERFSLILESASTNQTSMYLCASSFWTGAEAFFGQGTRLTVV.

The V call is TRBV27, the J call TRBJ1-5; tentatively, D is TRBD1 (6 bases). Germline V gives CDR1 MNHEY, CDR2 SMNVEV (reference sequence). The length of the CDR3 is 14 residues. Trimming pared 5 bases from V and 5 bases from J, leaving 13 bases between. CDR3 DNA: TGTGCCAGCAGTGCAGACAGGCCCCATCAGCCCCAGCATTTT. Its protein product is CASSADRPHQPQHF.

This chain uses TRBV19 with TRBJ1-5; TRBD1 matches 7 bases. V lost 4 bases, J lost 8 bases, and 5 bases stayed unmatched. The CDR3 has 13 residues. Germline values: CDR1 LNHDA, CDR2 SQIVND (reference sequence). CDR3 nucleotides: TGTGCCAGTAGTACCGACAGGGAGGAGCCCCAGCATTTT. This codes for CASSTDREEPQHF.

The V and J genes are TRBV5-1 and TRBJ2-7, with D tentatively TRBD1 (5 bases). This CDR3 contains 13 residues. CDR1 is SGHRS and CDR2 is YFSETQ in the germline V gene. Trimming removed 1 base at V and 1 base at J, with 6 bases between. The DNA of the CDR3 is TGCGCCAGCAGCTTGCAGGGATCCTACGAGCAGTACTTC. Amino acid sequence: CASSLQGSYEQYF.

This clone was seen only a few times. The gene calls are TRBV20-1 and TRBJ1-5, with 9 nucleotides matching TRBD1. The germline CDR1 and CDR2 sequences are DFQATT and SNEGSKA (reference sequence). The V gene end was trimmed by 3 bases and the J gene end by 6 bases; junction bases not matched to a gene: 6. The CDR3 spans 14 residues. The CDR3 loop reads CSASHTGGSQPQHF. The CDR3 nucleotides read TGCAGTGCTAGTCATACAGGGGGCAGTCAGCCCCAGCATTTT.

In its sample, this clone was seen a few times. The CDR3 here is CASSVGGSVYEQYF. The CDR3 DNA sequence: TGTGCCAGCAGCGTAGGCGGGAGCGTCTACGAGCAGTACTTC. The V gene is TRBV9, the J gene TRBJ2-7, with 7 bases that match TRBD2. The germline V gene has CDR1 SGDLS and CDR2 YYNGEE. This CDR3 has 14 amino acids. The J segment lost 3 bases and the V segment lost 0 bases, leaving 3 bases of the junction unmatched. Variable domain in full (rest from reference TRBV9 and TRBJ2-7): DSGVTQTPKHLITATGQRVTLRCSPRSGDLSVYWYQQSLDQGLQFLIQYYNGEERAKGNILERFSAQQFPDLHSELNLSSLELGDSALYFCASSVGGSVYEQYFGPGTRLTVT.

The V and J genes are TRBV2 and TRBJ2-2; perhaps TRBD1 as D (5 bases). Trimming stripped 6 bases from V and 3 bases from J, with 11 bases between. Per the germline V gene, CDR1 is SNHLY and CDR2 is FYNNEI. CDR3 length: 14 amino acids. DNA for the CDR3: TGTGCCAGCAGCGTAGACAGACACACCGGGGAGCTGTTTTTT. Protein product: CASSVDRHTGELFF.

The V gene is TRBV6-4, the J gene TRBJ2-1; D might be TRBD1 (5 bases). In germline, CDR1 is MRHNA, CDR2 SNTAGT. The length of the CDR3 is 14 residues. V lost 5 bases and J 4 bases, leaving 12 bases between the germline ends. The CDR3 DNA reads TGTGCCAGCAGTAAACAGGCCAAATACAATGAGCAGTTCTTC. Protein sequence: CASSKQAKYNEQFF.

This clone was recorded once. J is TRBJ2-1 and V is TRBV30; 10 bases map to TRBD2. J was trimmed by 9 bases and V by 4 bases; bases with no gene match: 21. Per germline, CDR1 GTSNPN and CDR2 SVGIG (reference sequence). The CDR3 is 18 residues long. The CDR3 loop reads CAWIVRTGKSGRAAEQFF. CDR3 coding DNA: TGTGCCTGGATAGTAAGGACAGGGAAAAGCGGGAGGGCCGCTGAGCAGTTCTTC.

The chain recombines TRBV4-3 with TRBJ1-2; 9 bases agree with TRBD1. After removal of 4 bases from V and 1 base from J, the junction contained 7 bases not matched to a gene. CDR3 length equals 16 residues. From germline, CDR1 is LGHNA and CDR2 YSLEER. CDR3 sequence (DNA): TGCGCCAGCAGCCGAACCGGGACAGGGAGTAACTATGGCTACACCTTC. It encodes CASSRTGTGSNYGYTF.

This chain connects TRBV28 to TRBJ1-4, with 9 bases fitting TRBD1. The CDR3 is 15 residues long. Trimming took 2 bases from V and 7 from J; bases not matched to a gene: 5. Germline loops: CDR1 MDHEN, CDR2 SYDVKM. The CDR3 reads CASSLRTGVGEKLFF. DNA for the CDR3: TGTGCCAGCAGTTTACGGACAGGGGTGGGTGAAAAACTGTTTTTT.

The chain has TRBV7-2 and TRBJ1-2; 8 bases line up with TRBD1. Germline loops: CDR1 SGHTA, CDR2 FQGNSA. J was trimmed by 8 bases and V by 5 bases; bases with no gene match: 10. The CDR3 runs to 14 residues. In nucleotides, the CDR3 is TGTGCCAGCAGCCCCGGGACAGGCATCAAAGGCTACACCTTC. Encoded protein: CASSPGTGIKGYTF.

The chain links TRBV7-8 to TRBJ2-5; D might be TRBD1 (5 bases). The CDR3 runs 13 residues. CDR1 SGHVS and CDR2 FQNEAQ come from the germline V gene. V was clipped by 7 bases and J by 6 bases, with 15 bases between them. The CDR3 sequence is CASTLPGWQTQYF. The CDR3, as DNA: TGTGCCAGCACCCTTCCAGGGTGGCAGACCCAGTACTTC. The complete variable domain, with remaining parts taken from reference TRBV7-8 and TRBJ2-5, reads GAGVSQSPRYKVAKRGQDVALRCDPISGHVSLFWYQQALGQGPEFLTYFQNEAQLDKSGLPSDRFFAERPEGSVSTLKIQRTQQEDSAVYLCASTLPGWQTQYFGPGTRLLVL.